This T cell receptor (beta chain) appears in the sequencing data of a study of blood T cell repertoires in COVID-19. In the original analysis: Counts of nucleated cells, estimated from reference gene primer amplification, were obtained. Libraries were prepared by immunoSEQ multiplex PCR; TCRdb keeps only in-frame clonotypes and omits some of them. The DNA gave D and trimming, while V, J and clone size come from that table. The table has over 350,000 clones, 70% to 90% seen once; the top ten hold just under 2%. CDR1 is MNHEY, CDR2 SVGAGI, per germline. V was trimmed by 0 bases and J by 2 bases, leaving 4 bases between them. The CDR3 covers 13 residues.

Sequencing input: PBMCs or T cells enriched from blood (not recorded which). The V and J genes are TRBV6-5 and TRBJ1-2; D ambiguous. The receptor was isolated from a woman under 30 with acute COVID-19. CDR3 sequence: CASSYSPNYGYTF. CDR3 sequence (DNA): TGTGCCAGCAGTTACTCCCCAAACTATGGCTACACCTTC.